This T cell receptor (beta chain) was identified in a study of graft-versus-host responses after intestinal transplantation. The overall study: Transplantation in recipients was multivisceral, liver-intestinal, or isolated intestinal.

This CDR3 is built from 16 residues. The V and J ends lost 1 base and 4 bases respectively, with 13 bases between them. Germline CDR1 reads SGHVS; CDR2 reads FQNEAQ. Study-level points and caveats: There were GvH clones found in recipient marrow, and some of them appeared first in ileum or blood.

Concerning this clone itself: Antigen: not known.

Sequencing was performed with immunoSEQ multiplex PCR; in TCRdb, only in-frame clones are kept and a portion is missing. The data contain about 100,000 clones, 90% of them seen just once; the ten biggest clones take up around 16%. The rearrangement uses TRBV7-8 and TRBJ2-2; D may be TRBD1 or TRBD2 (6 bases each). The sample consisted of PBMCs, taken roughly 450 days after intestinal transplant. The receptor was derived from a human patient who received an intestinal transplant, so some T cells may come from the graft donor. CDR3 DNA sequence: TGTGCCAGCAGCTTAGTTCCCGGGGGCACCACCGGGGAGCTGTTTTTT. Protein sequence: CASSLVPGGTTGELFF.